The source of this T cell receptor (beta chain) is a study of T cells in Graves' hyperthyroidism and ophthalmopathy. Amplification of TCR beta CDR3 regions was performed using RNA transcripts as template. TCR CDR3 underwent first-round RT-PCR with the HTBI primer set. TCRdb reanalysed the multiplex PCR reads using MiXCR and keeps one entry per CDR3 protein. The table lists 450,000 to 700,000 distinct CDR3 sequences, about half of them singletons, with around 20% in the top ten. This clonotype was detected ten times or more. Its antigen is not known. Findings and caveats of the study: Most clonotypes expanded in thyroid above 0.001 were likewise present in blood.

The material sequenced was peripheral blood or thyroid tissue (not recorded which). The clonotype comes from an adult woman with Graves' disease, either hyperthyroidism or ophthalmopathy (not recorded which).

In DNA, the CDR3 is TGCAGCGTCGCAAGGGACAGGGGACAGCCCCAGCATTTT. Protein: CSVARDRGQPQHF. The V and J genes are TRBV29-1 and TRBJ1-5; 10 bases are shared with TRBD1. The V gene end was trimmed by 6 bases and the J gene end by 7 bases; junction bases not matched to a gene: 6. Germline assignment: CDR1 SQVTM and CDR2 ANQGSEA. The CDR3 runs 13 residues.